A single sample is the source of the 27 T cell receptor beta chains below, sequenced in a study of tumor-infiltrating lymphocytes in primary liver carcinoma. Between about 17 and 34 mg of unsorted bulk tissue served as the source from which RNA and DNA were co-extracted. TCR beta cDNA was made from 500 ng total RNA with a constant-region primer. Libraries covering TCR beta were generated through three nested multiplex PCR rounds (using a slightly modified ARM-PCR). TRBV1-TRBV30 forward primers and a C-beta reverse primer were used in the first two PCR rounds, which each ran for 9 to 10 cycles. A single record per CDR3 protein comes from TCRdb applying MiXCR to the multiplex PCR reads. The sample has around 99,000 distinct CDR3 sequences, 68% seen once. The sample was tumor-adjacent normal liver tissue. These TCRs come from a middle-aged man with primary liver carcinoma and hepatitis B virus infection.

This clonotype was recorded many times. CDR3 residues: CASRLRPTEAFF. Written as DNA, the CDR3 is TGTGCCAGCAGATTGCGGCCTACTGAAGCTTTCTTT. The chain joins TRBV6-2 or TRBV6-3 to TRBJ1-1; no definite D call. V gave up 6 bases and J gave up 5 bases, with 10 bases separating them. Per germline, CDR1 MNHEY and CDR2 SVGEGT. There are 12 residues in the CDR3.

Of note for this clonotype: This could be a read error, since a much larger clone is one nucleotide away. This rearrangement joins TRBV29-1 to TRBJ2-1; no clear D. This CDR3 comprises 11 residues. CDR1 and CDR2 (germline): SQVTM, ANQGSEA. Here the CDR3 reads CSARSYNKQFF. For the CDR3, the DNA is TGCAGCGCCAGGAGCTACAATAAGCAGTTCTTC.

A word on this clonotype: The CDR3 does not end in the conserved phenylalanine or tryptophan, so this is likely a read error. The chain has TRBV12-3 or TRBV12-4 and TRBJ2-1; perhaps TRBD2 as D (5 bases). This CDR3 contains 17 residues. CDR3 nucleotides: TGTGCCAGCAGCTCGGTAAATCGGGAAAGGCCCTACAATGCGCAGTTCCTC. Protein sequence: CASSSVNRERPYNAQFL.

This clonotype was detected many times. This sequence joins TRBV29-1 and TRBJ2-1; D remains ambiguous. With 5 bases removed from V and 1 base from J, the gap between germline ends came to 6 bases. The CDR3 loop spans 12 amino acids. In germline, CDR1 is SQVTM, CDR2 ANQGSEA. The CDR3 DNA is TGCAGCGTTTCTCTATCCTACAATGAGCAGTTCTTC. Its protein is CSVSLSYNEQFF.

In the case of this clonotype: Here the CDR3 omits its conserved ending phenylalanine or tryptophan, so a read error is the likely source. The V call is TRBV6-5, the J call TRBJ2-1, with 9 bases identical to TRBD1. V dropped 5 bases and J dropped 7; count of bases not matched to a gene: 9. CDR1 and CDR2 (germline): MNHEY, SVGAGI. This CDR3 has 15 residues. Written as DNA, the CDR3 is TGTGCCAGCAGTCCCGGGACAGGGAGGGGTAATGAGCAGTTCCTC. Translation: CASSPGTGRGNEQFL.

Turning to this clonotype: A read error may account for a junction end that differs from germline. This chain connects TRBV5-5 to TRBJ2-7; D is undetermined. This CDR3 contains 13 residues. Germline values: CDR1 SGHKS, CDR2 YYEKEE (reference sequence). The CDR3 DNA is TGTGCCAGCAGCTTGGATATCCAGAGAGAGCAATACTTC. This translates into CASSLDIQREQYF.

Concerning this clonotype: The junction and the germline gene differ at one end; a read error may be behind it. The V and J genes are TRBV4-2 and TRBJ2-5; TRBD1 aligns across 8 bases. This CDR3 has 15 residues. The germline gives CDR1 LGHNA, CDR2 YNFKEQ. The CDR3 is CAGSQEQGAGETQYF. The CDR3 nucleotides are TGTGCCGGCAGCCAAGAGCAGGGGGCTGGGGAGACCCAGTACTTC.

A remark on this clonotype: This may arise from a read error, as a much more abundant clone is one base away. The chain has TRBV4-2 and TRBJ2-6, with 7 nucleotides matching TRBD1. Germline CDR1 LGHNA, CDR2 YNFKEQ. The CDR3 consists of 19 residues. CDR3 loop: CASSHVAGGHISGVNVLTF. As DNA, the CDR3 is TGTGCCAGCAGCCATGTTGCAGGGGGTCACATCTCTGGGGTCAACGTCCTGACTTTC.

Notes on this clonotype: A much more abundant neighbour one base away suggests this may be a read error. The J gene is TRBJ2-7, the V gene TRBV7-9, with D possibly being TRBD2 (6 bases). The CDR3 covers 18 residues. In germline, CDR1 is SEHNR, CDR2 FQNEAQ (reference sequence). In DNA, the CDR3 is TGTGCCAACAGCTCAAGTCGATCGGGGACTGGGAGAATATACGAGCAGTACTTC. It is translated as CANSSSRSGTGRIYEQYF.

The chain employs TRBV5-1 and TRBJ2-1; possible D gene TRBD2, 5 bases. Germline lookup yields CDR1 SGHRS and CDR2 YFSETQ. This CDR3 has 14 residues. V shed 1 base and J shed 9 bases, with 14 bases lying between them. The CDR3 reads CASSLSAGKIEQFF. The CDR3 nucleotides read TGCGCCAGCAGCTTGTCGGCGGGCAAGATTGAGCAGTTCTTC.

Turning to this clonotype: Since a much larger clone is just one base distant, this may be a read error. The V call is TRBV4-1, the J call TRBJ2-7; D unresolved. The CDR3 covers 14 residues. Trimming removed 2 bases from V and 5 bases from J, with 13 bases in between. The germline V gene encodes CDR1 MGHRA and CDR2 YSYEKL. CDR3 sequence (DNA): TGCGCCAGCAGCCAAAGTGATTTGGAGAACGAGCAGTACTTC. Protein: CASSQSDLENEQYF.

As regards this clonotype: It may be a read error: a sequence one base away is much more abundant. The chain employs TRBV10-1 and TRBJ2-2; D not resolved. Germline lookup yields CDR1 WNHNN and CDR2 SYGVQD (reference sequence). The CDR3 extends over 12 amino acids. V lost 6 bases and J 5 bases, leaving 7 bases between the germline ends. CDR3: CASRLITGELFF. The CDR3 region has the DNA TGCGCCAGCAGGCTTATAACCGGGGAGCTGTTTTTT.

Turning to this clonotype: A much larger clone lies a single base off, so this may be a read error. The CDR3 does not end in the conserved phenylalanine or tryptophan, so this is likely a read error. This chain links TRBV5-6 with TRBJ2-7; 8 nucleotides align to TRBD1. With 3 bases clipped from V and 7 bases from J, the junction kept 3 bases outside the gene matches. Germline loops: CDR1 SGHDT, CDR2 YYEEEE. The CDR3 covers 12 residues. In nucleotides, the CDR3 is TGTGCCAGCAGCTGGACAGGGCGTGAGCAGTACCTC. Residues: CASSWTGREQYL.

This clonotype was recorded at least ten times. V gene TRBV6-6 combines with J gene TRBJ2-7; 8 nucleotides line up with TRBD2. This CDR3 comprises 16 residues. Germline V gene sequence: CDR1 MNHNY, CDR2 SVGAGI (reference sequence). With 4 bases clipped from V and 0 bases from J, the junction kept 8 bases outside the gene matches. CDR3 sequence (DNA): TGTGCCAGCAGTTTCTCTCCCGGGACTAGCTCCTACGAGCAGTACTTC. Amino acid sequence: CASSFSPGTSSYEQYF.

Concerning this clonotype itself: One end of the junction is discordant with germline, which a read error may explain. The CDR3 nucleotides read TGCAGCGGTGGGCCCGCCTCCTACAATGAACAGCTCTTC. It is translated as CSGGPASYNEQLF. This chain joins TRBV29-1 and TRBJ2-1, with D unresolved. This CDR3 is 13 amino acids long. Germline values: CDR1 SQVTM, CDR2 ANQGSEA.

Concerning this clonotype: One junction end does not reproduce the germline sequence, and a read error may be involved. The CDR3 DNA reads as TGCCCCAGCAGCAAGAACCGTAATGAGCAGTTCTTC. Translated, it gives CPSSKNRNEQFF. The chain recombines TRBV10-2 with TRBJ2-1; D remains ambiguous. Germline CDR1 WSHSY, CDR2 SAAADI. The CDR3 spans 12 residues.

The chain uses TRBV25-1 and TRBJ1-5; D gene uncertain. Germline CDR1 reads MGHDK; CDR2 reads SYGVNS. V was cut by 2 bases and J by 2 bases, with 7 bases left in between. The CDR3 loop spans 14 amino acids. CDR3 nucleotides: TGTGCCAGCAGTGAAGCAGGTGGCAATCAGCCCCAGCATTTT. Protein: CASSEAGGNQPQHF.

This chain uses TRBV7-6 with TRBJ2-1; 7 nucleotides match TRBD1. Germline V lookup: CDR1 SGHVS, CDR2 FNYEAQ. J gave up 7 bases and V 3 bases, and 12 bases lay outside the gene matches. The CDR3 has 16 residues. CDR3 sequence: CASSFVTGDSPNEQFF. Written as DNA, the CDR3 is TGTGCCAGCAGCTTCGTGACTGGGGACAGCCCAAATGAGCAGTTCTTC. The variable domain in full, with the rest retrieved from reference TRBV7-6 and TRBJ2-1, is GAGVSQSPRYKVTKRGQDVALRCDPISGHVSLYWYRQALGQGPEFLTYFNYEAQQDKSGLPNDRFSAERPEGSISTLTIQRTEQRDSAMYRCASSFVTGDSPNEQFFGPGTRLTVL.

This clonotype has just one count. V usage is TRBV20-1 and J usage is TRBJ2-5, with 10 bases fitting TRBD1. CDR3 length: 14 residues. Looked up from germline, CDR1 is DFQATT and CDR2 is SNEGSKA (reference sequence). Trimming cost V 1 base and J 5 bases; bases outside gene matches: 4. CDR3 nucleotides: TGCAGTGCTAGAGTCGGGACAGGGGTTGAGACCCAGTACTTC. It codes for CSARVGTGVETQYF.

To note about this clonotype: The germline gene is not matched at one end of the junction; a read error may be the cause. The CDR3 sequence: CVSRVGNTTYF. CDR3 in DNA: TGTGTCAGCAGGGTTGGAAACACCACATATTTT. The chain has TRBV6-1 and TRBJ1-3, with a weak D call TRBD1 (5 bases). The CDR3 totals 11 residues. Germline V gene data show CDR1 as MNHNS and CDR2 as SASEGT.

This chain joins TRBV6-5 and TRBJ1-2, with a possible D match to TRBD1 (5 bases). The CDR3 runs to 13 residues. V was clipped by 2 bases and J by 10 bases, with 14 bases between them. Germline CDR1 is MNHEY and CDR2 is SVGAGI. The CDR3, as DNA: TGTGCCAGCAGTTACCAGGGAAGTTACGACTACACCTTC. Translated, it gives CASSYQGSYDYTF.

On this clonotype itself: With a much larger clone just one base away, this may be a read error. Here the CDR3 omits its conserved ending phenylalanine or tryptophan, so a read error is the likely source. This chain uses TRBV6-1 with TRBJ2-1; 9 nucleotides line up with TRBD2. Trimming removed 10 bases from V and 8 bases from J; junction bases left unmatched: 15. This CDR3 is built from 15 residues. Germline CDR1 MNHNS, CDR2 SASEGT. CDR3 bases: TGTGCCAACTCCTTTAGTAGCGGGAGAGGGGATGAGCAGTTCCTC. Its translation is CANSFSSGRGDEQFL.

The chain combines TRBV2 with TRBJ2-7, with 9 bases that match TRBD2. Germline lookup yields CDR1 SNHLY and CDR2 FYNNEI. With 6 bases clipped from V and 2 bases from J, the junction kept 11 bases outside the gene matches. This CDR3 is built from 16 residues. Here the CDR3 DNA reads TGTGCCAGCAGGGGGACTAGCAGGAGGTCTCCCTACGAGCAGTACTTC. Its translation: CASRGTSRRSPYEQYF. Full variable domain (rest looked up from reference TRBV2 and TRBJ2-7): EPEVTQTPSHQVTQMGQEVILRCVPISNHLYFYWYRQILGQKVEFLVSFYNNEISEKSEIFDDQFSVERPDGSNFTLKIRSTKLEDSAMYFCASRGTSRRSPYEQYFGPGTRLTVT.

This clonotype has ten or more counts. The chain employs TRBV4-2 and TRBJ2-7; 8 nucleotides line up with TRBD1. This CDR3 is built from 17 residues. In germline, CDR1 is LGHNA, CDR2 YNFKEQ. Trimming removed 3 bases from V and 3 bases from J; junction bases left unmatched: 13. Here the CDR3 reads CASSQTAGQGPFYEQYF. The DNA of the CDR3 is TGTGCCAGCAGCCAGACCGCCGGACAGGGCCCATTCTACGAGCAGTACTTC.

J is TRBJ2-3 and V is TRBV11-2, with 10 bases aligning to TRBD2. V lost 3 bases to trimming and J lost 0 bases; unmatched junction nucleotides: 0. The V gene's germline CDR1 is SGHAT and CDR2 FQNNGV. The CDR3 runs to 15 residues. The CDR3 DNA is TGTGCCAGCAGCTTGACTAGCGGGAGCACAGATACGCAGTATTTT. Translation: CASSLTSGSTDTQYF.

Details on this clonotype: The germline gene is not matched at one end of the junction; a read error may be the cause. This chain uses TRBV10-3 with TRBJ1-2, with TRBD1 as a possible D gene (5 bases). CDR1 is ENHRY, CDR2 SYGVKD, per germline. The CDR3 spans 15 residues. CDR3 loop: CTIYSGGVGGYGYTF. Here the CDR3 DNA reads TGTACCATTTATTCGGGGGGAGTCGGAGGCTATGGCTACACCTTC.

This clonotype was seen a few times. The rearrangement links TRBV18 to TRBJ2-3; 11 bases are a match to TRBD2. CDR1 and CDR2 (germline): KGHSH, LQKENI. The J segment lost 0 bases and the V segment lost 4 bases, leaving 6 bases of the junction unmatched. This CDR3 spans 17 amino acids. The CDR3 bases are TGTGCCAGCTCACGGACTAGCGGGCCCACTAGCACAGATACGCAGTATTTT. It is translated as CASSRTSGPTSTDTQYF.